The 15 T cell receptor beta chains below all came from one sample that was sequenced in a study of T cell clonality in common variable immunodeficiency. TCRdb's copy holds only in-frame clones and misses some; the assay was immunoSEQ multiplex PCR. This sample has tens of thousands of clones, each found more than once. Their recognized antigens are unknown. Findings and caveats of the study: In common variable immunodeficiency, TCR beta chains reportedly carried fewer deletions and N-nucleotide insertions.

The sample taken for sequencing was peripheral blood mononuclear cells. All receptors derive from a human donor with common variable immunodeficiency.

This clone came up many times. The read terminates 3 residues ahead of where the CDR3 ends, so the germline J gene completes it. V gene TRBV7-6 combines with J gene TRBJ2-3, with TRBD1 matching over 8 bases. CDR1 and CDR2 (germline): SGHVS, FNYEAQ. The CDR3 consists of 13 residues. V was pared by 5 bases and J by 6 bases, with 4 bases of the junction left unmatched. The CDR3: CASSKGQADTQYF. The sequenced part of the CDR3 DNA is TGTGCCAGCAGCAAGGGACAGGCGGATACG.

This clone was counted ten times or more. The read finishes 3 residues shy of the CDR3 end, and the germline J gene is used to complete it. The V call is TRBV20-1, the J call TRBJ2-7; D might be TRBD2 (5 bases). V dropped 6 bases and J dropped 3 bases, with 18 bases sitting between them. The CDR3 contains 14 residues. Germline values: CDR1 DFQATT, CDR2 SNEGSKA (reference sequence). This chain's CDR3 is CSADGGGSGYEQYF. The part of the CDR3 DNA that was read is TGCAGTGCCGACGGAGGCGGATCGGGCTACGAG.

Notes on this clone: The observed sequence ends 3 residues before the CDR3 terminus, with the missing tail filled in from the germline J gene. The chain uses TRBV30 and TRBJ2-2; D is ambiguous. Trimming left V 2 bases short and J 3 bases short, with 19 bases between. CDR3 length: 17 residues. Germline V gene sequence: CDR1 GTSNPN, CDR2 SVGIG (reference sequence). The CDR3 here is CAWSTPSGNPHTGELFF. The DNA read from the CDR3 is TGTGCCTGGAGTACACCTTCAGGAAACCCTCACACCGGGGAG. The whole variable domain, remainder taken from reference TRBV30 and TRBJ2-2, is SQTIHQWPATLVQPVGSPLSLECTVEGTSNPNLYWYRQAAGRGLQLLFYSVGIGQISSEVPQNLSASRPQDRQFILSSKKLLLSDSGFYLCAWSTPSGNPHTGELFFGEGSRLTVL.

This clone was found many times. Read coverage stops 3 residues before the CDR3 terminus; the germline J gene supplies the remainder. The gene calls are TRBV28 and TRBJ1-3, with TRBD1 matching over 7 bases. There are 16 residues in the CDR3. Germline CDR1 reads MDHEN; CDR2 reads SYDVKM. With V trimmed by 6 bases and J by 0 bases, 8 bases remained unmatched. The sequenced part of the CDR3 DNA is TGTGCCAGCAGCCGCCGACAGGGCATCTCTGGAAACACC. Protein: CASSRRQGISGNT. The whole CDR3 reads CASSRRQGISGNTIYF.

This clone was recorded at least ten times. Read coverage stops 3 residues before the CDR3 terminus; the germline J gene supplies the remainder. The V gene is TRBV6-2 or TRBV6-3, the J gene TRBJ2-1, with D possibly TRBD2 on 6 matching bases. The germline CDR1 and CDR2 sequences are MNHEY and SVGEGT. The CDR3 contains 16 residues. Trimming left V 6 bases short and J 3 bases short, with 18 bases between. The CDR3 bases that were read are TGTGCCAGCAGATCCCGTGGGCGGGGTTTCTACAATGAG. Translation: CASRSRGRGFYNE. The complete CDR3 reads CASRSRGRGFYNEQFF.

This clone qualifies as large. The part of the CDR3 DNA that was read is TGTGCCAGCAGCTTGGTGGGTGGGGCAGACCAAGAGACC. It yields the protein CASSLVGGADQET. The full-length CDR3 reads as CASSLVGGADQETQYF. The rearrangement links TRBV5-4 to TRBJ2-5, with a weak D call TRBD1 (5 bases). Sequencing ends 3 residues short of the CDR3 end; the germline J gene provides the rest. This CDR3 contains 16 residues. Germline V gene data show CDR1 as SGHNT and CDR2 as YYREEE (reference sequence). V lost 0 bases, J lost 0 bases, and 12 bases lay in between.

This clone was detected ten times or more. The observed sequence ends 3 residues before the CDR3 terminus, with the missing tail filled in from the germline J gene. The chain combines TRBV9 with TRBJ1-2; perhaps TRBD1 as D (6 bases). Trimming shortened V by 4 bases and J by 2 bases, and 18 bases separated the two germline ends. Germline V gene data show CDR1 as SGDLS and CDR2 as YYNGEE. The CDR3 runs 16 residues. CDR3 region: CASSTTPGAPNYGYTF. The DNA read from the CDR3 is TGTGCCAGCAGCACCACCCCAGGGGCGCCAAACTATGGC. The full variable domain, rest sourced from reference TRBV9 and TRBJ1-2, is DSGVTQTPKHLITATGQRVTLRCSPRSGDLSVYWYQQSLDQGLQFLIQYYNGEERAKGNILERFSAQQFPDLHSELNLSSLELGDSALYFCASSTTPGAPNYGYTFGSGTRLTVV.

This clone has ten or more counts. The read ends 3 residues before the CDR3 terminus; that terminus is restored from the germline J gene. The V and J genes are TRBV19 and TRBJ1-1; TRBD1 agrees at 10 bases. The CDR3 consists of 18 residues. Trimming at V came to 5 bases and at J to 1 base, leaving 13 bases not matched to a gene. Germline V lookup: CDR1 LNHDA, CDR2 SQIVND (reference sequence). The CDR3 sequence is CASSLIPGTGAWNTEAFF. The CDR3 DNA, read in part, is TGTGCCAGTAGTTTAATACCCGGGACAGGGGCCTGGAACACTGAA.

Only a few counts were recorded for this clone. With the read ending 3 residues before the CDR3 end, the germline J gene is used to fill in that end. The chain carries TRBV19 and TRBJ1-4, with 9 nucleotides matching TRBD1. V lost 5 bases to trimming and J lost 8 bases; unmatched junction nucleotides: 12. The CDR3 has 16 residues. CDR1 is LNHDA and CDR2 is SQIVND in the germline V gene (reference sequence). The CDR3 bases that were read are TGTGCCAGTAGTTCGGACCGACAGGGGGGAAAGGAAAAA. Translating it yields CASSSDRQGGKEK. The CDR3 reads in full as CASSSDRQGGKEKLFF.

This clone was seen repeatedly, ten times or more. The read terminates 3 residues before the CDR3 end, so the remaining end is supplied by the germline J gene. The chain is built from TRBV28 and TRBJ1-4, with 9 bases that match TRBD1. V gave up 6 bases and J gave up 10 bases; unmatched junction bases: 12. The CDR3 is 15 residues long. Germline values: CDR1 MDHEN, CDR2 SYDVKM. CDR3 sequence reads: CASSYIRTGAVKLFF. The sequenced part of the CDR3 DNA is TGTGCCAGCAGCTACATTAGGACAGGGGCGGTAAAA. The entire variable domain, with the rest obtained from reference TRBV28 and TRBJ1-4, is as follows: DVKVTQSSRYLVKRTGEKVFLECVQDMDHENMFWYRQDPGLGLRLIYFSYDVKMKEKGDIPEGYSVSREKKERFSLILESASTNQTSMYLCASSYIRTGAVKLFFGSGTQLSVL.

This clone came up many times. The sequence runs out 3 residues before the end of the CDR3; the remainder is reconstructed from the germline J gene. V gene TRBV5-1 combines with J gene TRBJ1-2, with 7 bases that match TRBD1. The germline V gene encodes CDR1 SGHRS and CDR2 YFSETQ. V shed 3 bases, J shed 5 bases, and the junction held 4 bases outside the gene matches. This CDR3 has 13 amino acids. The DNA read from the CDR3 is TGCGCCAGCAGCTCCTCGACAGGGTATGGC. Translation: CASSSSTGYG. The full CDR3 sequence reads CASSSSTGYGYTF.

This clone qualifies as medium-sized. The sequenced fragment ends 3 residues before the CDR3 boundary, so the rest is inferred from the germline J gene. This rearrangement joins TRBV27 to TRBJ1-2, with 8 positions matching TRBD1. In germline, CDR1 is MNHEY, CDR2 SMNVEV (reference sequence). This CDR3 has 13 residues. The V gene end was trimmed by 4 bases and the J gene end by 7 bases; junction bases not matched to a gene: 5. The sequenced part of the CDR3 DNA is TGTGCCAGCAGTTCAGGGGGCCTCTCTGGC. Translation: CASSSGGLSG. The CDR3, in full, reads CASSSGGLSGYTF.

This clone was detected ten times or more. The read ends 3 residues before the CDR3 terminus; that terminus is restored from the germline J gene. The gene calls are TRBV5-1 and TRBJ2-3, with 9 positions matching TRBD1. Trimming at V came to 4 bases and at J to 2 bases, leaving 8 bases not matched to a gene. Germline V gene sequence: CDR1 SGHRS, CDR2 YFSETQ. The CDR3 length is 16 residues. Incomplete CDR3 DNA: TGCGCCAGCAGCAACAGGGGGCGAGGCCCCACAGATACG. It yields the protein CASSNRGRGPTDT. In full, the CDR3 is CASSNRGRGPTDTQYF.

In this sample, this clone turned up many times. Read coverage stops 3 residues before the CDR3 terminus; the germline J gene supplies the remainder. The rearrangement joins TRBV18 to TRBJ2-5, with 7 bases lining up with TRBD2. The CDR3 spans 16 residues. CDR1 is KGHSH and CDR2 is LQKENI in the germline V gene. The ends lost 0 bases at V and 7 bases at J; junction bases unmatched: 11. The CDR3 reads CASSPPKASGGGTQYF. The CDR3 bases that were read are TGTGCCAGCTCACCACCGAAGGCTAGCGGTGGCGGGACC.

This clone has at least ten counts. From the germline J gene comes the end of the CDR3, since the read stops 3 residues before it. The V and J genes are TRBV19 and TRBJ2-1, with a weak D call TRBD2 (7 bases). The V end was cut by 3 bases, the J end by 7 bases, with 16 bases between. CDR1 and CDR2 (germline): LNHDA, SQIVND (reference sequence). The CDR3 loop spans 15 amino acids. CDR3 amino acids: CASSMLGGPWNEQFF. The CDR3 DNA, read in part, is TGTGCCAGTAGTATGCTGGGGGGGCCTTGGAATGAG. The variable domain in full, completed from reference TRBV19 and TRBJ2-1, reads DGGITQSPKYLFRKEGQNVTLSCEQNLNHDAMYWYRQDPGQGLRLIYYSQIVNDFQKGDIAEGYSVSREKKESFPLTVTSAQKNPTAFYLCASSMLGGPWNEQFFGPGTRLTVL.